This TCR beta chain was captured by sequencing in a study of shared clonotypes between healthy human individuals. Across the study: Donors had three CD4 naive, three CD4 memory, two CD8 naive and one CD8 memory plate apiece.

Study conclusions and caveats: The small donor group covered limited genetic and exposure diversity.

This clone occurred a few times. The antigen is undetermined. Other nucleotide sequences in the sample specify the same CDR3. The data were produced by immunoSEQ multiplex PCR, yet TCRdb's version contains in-frame clones alone and is incomplete. This table holds approximately 2,200,000 clones, approximately 94% found once. In the naive CD8 group, cells lacked CD45RO and were positively selected for CCR7, so terminally differentiated effector memory CD45RA+ cells were left out. Among the donors, all were Caucasian adults who lived in Nashville, Tennessee. Losses at the gene ends were 0 bases for V and 4 bases for J; bases not matched to a gene: 0. CDR1 is SEHNR and CDR2 is FQNEAQ in the germline V gene (reference sequence). The CDR3 has 16 amino acids.

This sequence was found in a man between 18 and 35 years old in good health. Some clones in this sample may be carry-over from other donors' samples. The V call is TRBV7-9, the J call TRBJ2-1; 13 nucleotides align to TRBD2. Sequencing was carried out using naive CD8+ T cells from PBMCs. The CDR3 nucleotides read TGTGCCAGCAGCTTAGCGGGACTAGCGGGATACAATGAGCAGTTCTTC. Protein sequence: CASSLAGLAGYNEQFF.